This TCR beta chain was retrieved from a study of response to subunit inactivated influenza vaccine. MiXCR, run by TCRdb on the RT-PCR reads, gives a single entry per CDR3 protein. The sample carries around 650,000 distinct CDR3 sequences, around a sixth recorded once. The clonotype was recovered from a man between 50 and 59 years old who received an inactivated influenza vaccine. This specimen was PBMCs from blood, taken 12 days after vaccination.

The CDR3 here is CASSTGGTGNHEQFF. The CDR3 DNA is TGCGCCAGCAGTACGGGAGGGACAGGGAACCATGAGCAGTTCTTC. The genes are TRBV5-1 and TRBJ2-1; tentative D call: TRBD1 (9 bases). The CDR3 runs 15 residues. The germline gives CDR1 SGHRS, CDR2 YFSETQ. Trimming stripped 5 bases from V and 8 bases from J, with 20 bases between.